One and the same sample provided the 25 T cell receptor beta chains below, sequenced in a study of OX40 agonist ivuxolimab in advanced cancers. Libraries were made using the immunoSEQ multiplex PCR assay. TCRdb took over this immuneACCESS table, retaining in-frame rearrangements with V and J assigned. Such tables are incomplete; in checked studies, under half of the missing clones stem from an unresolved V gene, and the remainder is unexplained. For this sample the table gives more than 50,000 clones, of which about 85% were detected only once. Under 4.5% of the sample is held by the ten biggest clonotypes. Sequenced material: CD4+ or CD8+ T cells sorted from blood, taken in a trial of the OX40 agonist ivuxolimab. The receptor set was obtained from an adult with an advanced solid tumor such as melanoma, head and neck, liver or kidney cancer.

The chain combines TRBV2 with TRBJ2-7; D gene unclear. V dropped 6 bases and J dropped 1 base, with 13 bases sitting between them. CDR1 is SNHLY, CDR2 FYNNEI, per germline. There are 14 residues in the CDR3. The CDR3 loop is CASRRRTESYEQYF. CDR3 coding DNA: TGTGCCAGCAGAAGACGGACGGAATCCTACGAGCAGTACTTC.

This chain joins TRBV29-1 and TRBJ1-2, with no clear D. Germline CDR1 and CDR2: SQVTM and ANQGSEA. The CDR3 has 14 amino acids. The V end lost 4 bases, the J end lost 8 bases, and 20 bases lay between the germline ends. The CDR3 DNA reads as TGCAGCGTTGGTGCAGCGTCAAATCCCTCCGGCTACACCTTC. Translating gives CSVGAASNPSGYTF.

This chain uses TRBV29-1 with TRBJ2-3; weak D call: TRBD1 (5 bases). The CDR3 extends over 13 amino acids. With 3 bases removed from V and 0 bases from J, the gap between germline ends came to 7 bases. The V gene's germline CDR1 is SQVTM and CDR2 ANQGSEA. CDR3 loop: CSVEDISTDTQYF. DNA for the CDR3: TGCAGCGTTGAGGACATCAGCACAGATACGCAGTATTTT.

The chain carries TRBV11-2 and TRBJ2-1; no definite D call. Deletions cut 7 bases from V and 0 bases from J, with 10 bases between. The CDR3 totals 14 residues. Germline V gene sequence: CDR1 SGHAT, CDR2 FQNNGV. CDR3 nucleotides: TGTGCCAGCAACCAGCTCGGCTCCTACAATGAGCAGTTCTTC. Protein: CASNQLGSYNEQFF.

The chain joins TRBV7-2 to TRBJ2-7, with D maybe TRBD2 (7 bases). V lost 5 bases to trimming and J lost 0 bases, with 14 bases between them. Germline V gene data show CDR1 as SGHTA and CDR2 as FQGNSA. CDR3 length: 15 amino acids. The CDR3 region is CASSLERGASYEQYF. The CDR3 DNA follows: TGTGCCAGCAGCCTAGAACGGGGGGCCTCCTACGAGCAGTACTTC.

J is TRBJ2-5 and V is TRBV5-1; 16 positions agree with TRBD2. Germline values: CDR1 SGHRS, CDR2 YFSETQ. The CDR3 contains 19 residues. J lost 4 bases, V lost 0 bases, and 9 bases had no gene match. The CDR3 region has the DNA TGCGCCAGCAGCTTGGGCCCGGGACTAGCGGGAGGGATGACAGAGACCCAGTACTTC. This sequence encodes CASSLGPGLAGGMTETQYF.

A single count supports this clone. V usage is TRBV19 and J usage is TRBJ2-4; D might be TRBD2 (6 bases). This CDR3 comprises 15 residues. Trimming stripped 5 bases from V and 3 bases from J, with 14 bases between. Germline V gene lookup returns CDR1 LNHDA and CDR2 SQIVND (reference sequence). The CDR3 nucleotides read TGTGCCAGTAGTGTCTCCCGGGGGAACAAAAACATTCAGTACTTC. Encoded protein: CASSVSRGNKNIQYF. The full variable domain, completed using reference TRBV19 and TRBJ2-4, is DGGITQSPKYLFRKEGQNVTLSCEQNLNHDAMYWYRQDPGQGLRLIYYSQIVNDFQKGDIAEGYSVSREKKESFPLTVTSAQKNPTAFYLCASSVSRGNKNIQYFGAGTRLSVL.

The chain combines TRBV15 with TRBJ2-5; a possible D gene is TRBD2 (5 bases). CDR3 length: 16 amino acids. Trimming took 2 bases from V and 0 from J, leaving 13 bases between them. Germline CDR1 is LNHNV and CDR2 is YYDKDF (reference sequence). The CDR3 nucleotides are TGTGCCACCAGCAGATCCGAGGGCATATACCAAGAGACCCAGTACTTC. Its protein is CATSRSEGIYQETQYF.

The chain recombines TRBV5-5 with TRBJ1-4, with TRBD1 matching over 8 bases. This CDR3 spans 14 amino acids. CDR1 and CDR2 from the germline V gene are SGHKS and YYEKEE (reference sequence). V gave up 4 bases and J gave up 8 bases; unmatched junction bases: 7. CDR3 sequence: CASSLGTGGEKLFF. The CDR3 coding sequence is TGTGCCAGCAGCCTAGGGACAGGTGGCGAAAAACTGTTTTTT.

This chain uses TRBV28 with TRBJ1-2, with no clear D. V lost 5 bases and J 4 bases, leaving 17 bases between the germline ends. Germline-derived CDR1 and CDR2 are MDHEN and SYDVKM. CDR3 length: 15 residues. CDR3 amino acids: CASSEQTRGSYGYTF. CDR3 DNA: TGTGCCAGCAGTGAGCAGACCCGGGGATCCTATGGCTACACCTTC.

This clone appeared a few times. The CDR3 region has the DNA TGTGCCAGCAGCGCCCGTTTGTCGGGCGAGCAGTACTTC. Translated: CASSARLSGEQYF. This rearrangement joins TRBV9 to TRBJ2-7; D gene unclear. Deletions cut 3 bases from V and 6 bases from J, with 13 bases between. Germline CDR1 SGDLS, CDR2 YYNGEE. The CDR3 length is 13 residues.

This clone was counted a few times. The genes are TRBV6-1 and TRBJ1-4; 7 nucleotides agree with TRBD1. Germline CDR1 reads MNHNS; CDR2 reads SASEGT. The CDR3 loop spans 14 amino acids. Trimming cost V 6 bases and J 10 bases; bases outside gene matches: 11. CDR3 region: CASSPTGELGKLFF. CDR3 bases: TGTGCCAGCAGCCCAACAGGGGAGTTAGGAAAACTGTTTTTT.

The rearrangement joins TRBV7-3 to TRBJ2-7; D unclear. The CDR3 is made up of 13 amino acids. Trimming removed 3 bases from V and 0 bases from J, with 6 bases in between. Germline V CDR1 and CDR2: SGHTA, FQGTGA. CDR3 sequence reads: CASSFGSSYEQYF. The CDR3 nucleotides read TGTGCCAGCAGCTTCGGCAGCTCCTACGAGCAGTACTTC. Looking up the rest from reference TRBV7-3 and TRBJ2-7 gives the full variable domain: GAGVSQTPSNKVTEKGKYVELRCDPISGHTALYWYRQSLGQGPEFLIYFQGTGAADDSGLPNDRFFAVRPEGSVSTLKIQRTERGDSAVYLCASSFGSSYEQYFGPGTRLTVT.

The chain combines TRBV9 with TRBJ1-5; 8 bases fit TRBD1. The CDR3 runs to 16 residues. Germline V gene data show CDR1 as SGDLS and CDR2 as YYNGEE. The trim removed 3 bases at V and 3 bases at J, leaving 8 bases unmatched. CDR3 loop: CASSAGQGEANQPQHF. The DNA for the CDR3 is TGTGCCAGCAGCGCCGGACAGGGTGAGGCCAATCAGCCCCAGCATTTT.

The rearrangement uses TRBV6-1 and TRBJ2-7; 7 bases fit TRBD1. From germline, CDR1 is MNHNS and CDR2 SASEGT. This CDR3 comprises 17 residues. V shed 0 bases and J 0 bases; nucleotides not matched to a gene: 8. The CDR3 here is CASSEAYSTGSSYEQYF. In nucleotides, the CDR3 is TGTGCCAGCAGTGAAGCATACTCGACAGGGAGCTCCTACGAGCAGTACTTC.

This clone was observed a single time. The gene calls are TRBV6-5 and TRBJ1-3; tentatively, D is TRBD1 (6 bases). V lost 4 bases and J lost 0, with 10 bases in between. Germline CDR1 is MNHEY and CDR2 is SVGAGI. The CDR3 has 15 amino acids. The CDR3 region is CASSSTGYSGNTIYF. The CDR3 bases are TGTGCCAGCAGTTCGACAGGATACTCTGGAAACACCATATATTTT.

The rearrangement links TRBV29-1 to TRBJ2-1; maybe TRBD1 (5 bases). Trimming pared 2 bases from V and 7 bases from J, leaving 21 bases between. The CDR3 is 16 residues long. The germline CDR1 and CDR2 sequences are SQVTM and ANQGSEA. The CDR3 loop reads CSVELGAMGPGNEQFF. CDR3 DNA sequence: TGCAGCGTTGAACTTGGGGCGATGGGCCCTGGGAATGAGCAGTTCTTC.

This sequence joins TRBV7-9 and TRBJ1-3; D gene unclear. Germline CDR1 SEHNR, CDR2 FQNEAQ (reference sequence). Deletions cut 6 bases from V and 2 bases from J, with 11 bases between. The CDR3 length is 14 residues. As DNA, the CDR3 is TGTGCCAGCAGTGACCCGAGGGCTGGAAACACCATATATTTT. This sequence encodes CASSDPRAGNTIYF. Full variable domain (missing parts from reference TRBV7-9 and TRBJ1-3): DTGVSQNPRHKITKRGQNVTFRCDPISEHNRLYWYRQTLGQGPEFLTYFQNEAQLEKSRLLSDRFSAERPKGSFSTLEIQRTEQGDSAMYLCASSDPRAGNTIYFGEGSWLTVV.

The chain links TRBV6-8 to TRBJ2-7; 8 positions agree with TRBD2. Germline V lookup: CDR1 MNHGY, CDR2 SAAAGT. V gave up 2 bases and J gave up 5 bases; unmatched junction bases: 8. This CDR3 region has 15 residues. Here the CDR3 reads CASSYTKGLVDEQYF. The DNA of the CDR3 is TGTGCCAGCAGTTACACGAAGGGACTAGTGGACGAGCAGTACTTC.

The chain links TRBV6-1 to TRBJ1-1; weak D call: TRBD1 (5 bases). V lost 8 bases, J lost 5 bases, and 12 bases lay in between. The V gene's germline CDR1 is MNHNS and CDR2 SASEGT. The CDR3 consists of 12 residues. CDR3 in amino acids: CASSGFVTEAFF. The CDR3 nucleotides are TGTGCCAGCTCAGGGTTCGTGACTGAAGCTTTCTTT.

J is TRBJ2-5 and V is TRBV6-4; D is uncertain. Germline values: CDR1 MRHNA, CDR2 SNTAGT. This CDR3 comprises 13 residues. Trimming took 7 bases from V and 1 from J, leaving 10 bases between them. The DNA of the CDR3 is TGTGCCAGCACCCCCGGCTGCCAAGAGACCCAGTACTTC. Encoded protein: CASTPGCQETQYF.

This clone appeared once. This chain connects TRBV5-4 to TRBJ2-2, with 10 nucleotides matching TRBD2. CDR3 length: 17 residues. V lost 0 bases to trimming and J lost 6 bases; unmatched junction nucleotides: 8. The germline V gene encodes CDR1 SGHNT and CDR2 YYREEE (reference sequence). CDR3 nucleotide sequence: TGTGCCAGCAGCTTGGTCTCTAGCGGGGGCGGGGCCGGGGAGCTGTTTTTT. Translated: CASSLVSSGGGAGELFF.

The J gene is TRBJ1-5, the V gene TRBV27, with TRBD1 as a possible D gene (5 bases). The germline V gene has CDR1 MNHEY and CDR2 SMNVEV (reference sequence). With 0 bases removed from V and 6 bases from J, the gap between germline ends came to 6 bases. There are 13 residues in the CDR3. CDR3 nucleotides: TGTGCCAGCAGTTTATCGGGGGTTCAGCCCCAGCATTTT. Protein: CASSLSGVQPQHF.

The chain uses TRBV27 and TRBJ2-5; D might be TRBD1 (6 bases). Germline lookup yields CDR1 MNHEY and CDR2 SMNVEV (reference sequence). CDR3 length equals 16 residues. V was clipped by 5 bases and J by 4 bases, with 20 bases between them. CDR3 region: CASSHGQGQVPETQYF. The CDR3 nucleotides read TGTGCCAGCAGTCACGGGCAGGGACAAGTTCCAGAGACCCAGTACTTC.

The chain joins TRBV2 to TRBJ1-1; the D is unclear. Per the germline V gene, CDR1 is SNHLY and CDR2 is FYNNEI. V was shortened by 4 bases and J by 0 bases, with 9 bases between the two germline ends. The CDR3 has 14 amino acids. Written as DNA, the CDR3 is TGTGCCAGCAGTGGAGGGCATATGAACACTGAAGCTTTCTTT. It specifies CASSGGHMNTEAFF.